What follows are 20 T cell receptor beta chains derived from one specimen sequenced in a study of T-cell reconstitution after alpha-beta-depleted transplantation in children. This sample's TCRbeta library carried unique molecular identifier barcodes. TCRdb passed the PCR reads through MiXCR, listing each CDR3 protein once. The sample gives about 540,000 distinct CDR3 sequences, around 20% of which show up once; 3% to 3.5% is in the top ten. Specimen: PBMCs from the stem cell graft donor, collected from the stem cell graft. The receptors were sampled from a human donor who donated a stem cell graft to a child with acute lymphoblastic leukemia.

This chain uses TRBV5-1 with TRBJ1-3; no firm D call. The V gene lost 4 bases and the J gene lost 2 bases, with 16 bases spanning the gap. The CDR3 contains 16 residues. CDR1 SGHRS and CDR2 YFSETQ come from the germline V gene. The CDR3 here is CASSELIRGTGNTIYF. Here the CDR3 DNA reads TGCGCCAGCAGCGAGTTAATTAGAGGGACTGGAAACACCATATATTTT.

This clonotype showed up just a few times. The chain has TRBV5-1 and TRBJ2-3, with D possibly matching TRBD1 (5 bases). In germline, CDR1 is SGHRS, CDR2 YFSETQ. This CDR3 has 16 residues. V dropped 3 bases and J dropped 2 bases, with 16 bases sitting between them. DNA for the CDR3: TGCGCCAGCAGCTCTCTTGGAAGCAGGGACACAGATACGCAGTATTTT. Translating it yields CASSSLGSRDTDTQYF.

This clonotype was picked up a small number of times. The CDR3 is CASSPAPGNYGYTF. CDR3 DNA sequence: TGCGCCAGCAGCCCCGCGCCGGGGAACTATGGCTACACCTTC. V is TRBV5-1 and J is TRBJ1-2; D is unresolved. Germline CDR1 and CDR2: SGHRS and YFSETQ. V was shortened by 4 bases and J by 2 bases, with 12 bases between the two germline ends. CDR3 length: 14 amino acids.

This clonotype came up a few times. The chain joins TRBV4-1 to TRBJ1-1; no firm D call. With 2 bases removed from V and 1 base from J, the gap between germline ends came to 8 bases. This CDR3 has 14 amino acids. Germline V gives CDR1 MGHRA, CDR2 YSYEKL. The CDR3 DNA reads as TGCGCCAGCAGCCAAAATTGGGGGAACACTGAAGCTTTCTTT. Encoded protein: CASSQNWGNTEAFF.

This clonotype came up a few times. The rearrangement joins TRBV12-3 or TRBV12-4 to TRBJ2-7; TRBD2 matches 8 bases. The CDR3 sequence is 16 residues long. V gave up 6 bases and J gave up 3 bases; unmatched junction bases: 13. CDR3 amino acids: CASSGTGASGYYEQYF. The CDR3 region has the DNA TGTGCCAGCAGCGGGACCGGGGCTAGCGGGTACTACGAGCAGTACTTC.

V is TRBV15 and J is TRBJ2-1, with TRBD2 identical over 7 bases. J was trimmed by 7 bases and V by 5 bases; bases with no gene match: 14. Germline CDR1 LNHNV, CDR2 YYDKDF (reference sequence). The CDR3 length is 16 residues. DNA of the CDR3: TGTGCCACCAGCCCTCGGTGGCTAGCGGATGAAAATGAGCAGTTCTTC. It encodes CATSPRWLADENEQFF.

This clonotype was recorded a few times. This chain links TRBV7-8 with TRBJ2-3; 8 bases are a match to TRBD2. Germline-derived CDR1 and CDR2 are SGHVS and FQNEAQ. V shed 1 base and J 4 bases; nucleotides not matched to a gene: 4. This CDR3 is 15 amino acids long. The CDR3 spells CASSLGPAGADTQYF. In DNA form, the CDR3 reads TGTGCCAGCAGCTTAGGTCCAGCGGGAGCAGATACGCAGTATTTT.

This clonotype was detected a few times. CDR3 coding DNA: TGTGCCAGCAGCCTAGTGGGGACTGTTCAAGAGACCCAGTACTTC. Its protein product is CASSLVGTVQETQYF. This chain joins TRBV27 and TRBJ2-5, with D tentatively TRBD2 (6 bases). The CDR3 loop spans 15 amino acids. Germline assignment: CDR1 MNHEY and CDR2 SMNVEV (reference sequence). Trimming cost V 6 bases and J 2 bases, with 16 bases left between them.

This clonotype was detected ten times or more. Sequence at one end of the junction differs from germline and may be a read error. The CDR3: CASSLGRDSYEQYF. DNA of the CDR3: TGTGCCAGCAGTTTAGGCCGGGACTCCTACGAGCAGTACTTC. J is TRBJ2-7 and V is TRBV5-1; maybe TRBD2 (5 bases). There are 14 residues in the CDR3. Germline V gene lookup returns CDR1 SGHRS and CDR2 YFSETQ.

This clonotype has at least ten counts. The V call is TRBV6-5, the J call TRBJ1-5; D not certain. The CDR3 spans 11 residues. V was clipped by 8 bases and J by 6 bases, with 8 bases between them. CDR1 and CDR2 from the germline V gene are MNHEY and SVGAGI. This chain's CDR3 is CASGFTQPQHF. The CDR3 DNA follows: TGTGCCAGCGGCTTCACTCAGCCCCAGCATTTT.

This clonotype was seen only a few times. The CDR3 is CASSLGPLSAFF. The CDR3 coding sequence is TGTGCCAGCAGCTTGGGGCCGTTATCCGCTTTCTTT. This chain uses TRBV5-6 with TRBJ1-1; D is unresolved. The V gene lost 0 bases and the J gene lost 11 bases, with 11 bases spanning the gap. Looked up from germline, CDR1 is SGHDT and CDR2 is YYEEEE. The CDR3 runs to 12 residues.

This chain links TRBV5-1 with TRBJ2-5; 7 nucleotides match TRBD2. There are 14 residues in the CDR3. CDR1 and CDR2 from the germline V gene are SGHRS and YFSETQ. J gave up 1 base and V 2 bases, and 2 bases lay outside the gene matches. In DNA form, the CDR3 reads TGCGCCAGCAGCTTCCAGCGGGGCCAAGAGACCCAGTACTTC. Its translation: CASSFQRGQETQYF.

This chain links TRBV7-2 with TRBJ1-1; D is unresolved. V shed 2 bases and J shed 1 base, with 5 bases lying between them. The length of the CDR3 is 13 residues. Germline V gene data show CDR1 as SGHTA and CDR2 as FQGNSA. The DNA for the CDR3 is TGTGCCAGCAGCTTAATGGCGAACACTGAAGCTTTCTTT. Its translation is CASSLMANTEAFF. The full variable domain, completed using reference TRBV7-2 and TRBJ1-1, is GAGVSQSPSNKVTEKGKDVELRCDPISGHTALYWYRQSLGQGLEFLIYFQGNSAPDKSGLPSDRFSAERTGGSVSTLTIQRTQQEDSAVYLCASSLMANTEAFFGQGTRLTVV.

The chain combines TRBV27 with TRBJ2-7; no firm D call. CDR1 MNHEY and CDR2 SMNVEV come from the germline V gene (reference sequence). The CDR3 contains 13 residues. V was trimmed by 4 bases and J by 3 bases, leaving 10 bases between them. This chain's CDR3 is CASSYASLYEQYF. For the CDR3, the DNA is TGTGCCAGCAGTTACGCCAGCCTCTACGAGCAGTACTTC.

This clonotype was picked up a small number of times. The chain recombines TRBV18 with TRBJ2-5, with 7 bases matching TRBD1. V was clipped by 3 bases and J by 5 bases; unmatched bases: 3. The CDR3 spans 13 residues. Germline V CDR1 and CDR2: KGHSH, LQKENI. CDR3 sequence reads: CASSPGQAETQYF. The CDR3 nucleotides read TGTGCCAGCTCACCCGGACAGGCGGAGACCCAGTACTTC.

V gene TRBV5-1 combines with J gene TRBJ2-2; TRBD1 agrees at 7 bases. CDR3 size: 14 residues. V lost 4 bases, J lost 6 bases, and 6 bases stayed unmatched. Germline V gives CDR1 SGHRS, CDR2 YFSETQ. The CDR3 region is CASSLGTAPGELFF. DNA of the CDR3: TGCGCCAGCAGCCTAGGGACAGCCCCCGGGGAGCTGTTTTTT.

The genes are TRBV12-3 or TRBV12-4 and TRBJ2-7, with TRBD2 identical over 13 bases. The V and J ends lost 6 bases and 5 bases, in that order; junction bases with no gene match: 7. There are 15 residues in the CDR3. The CDR3 loop is CASRPGLAGVHEQYF. CDR3 bases: TGTGCCAGCAGGCCAGGACTAGCGGGAGTCCACGAGCAGTACTTC.

The V and J genes are TRBV20-1 and TRBJ2-2, with a weak D call TRBD2 (6 bases). CDR3 length equals 13 residues. Germline V gene data show CDR1 as DFQATT and CDR2 as SNEGSKA (reference sequence). V was shortened by 1 base and J by 6 bases, with 9 bases between the two germline ends. CDR3 loop: CSARGRGAGELFF. CDR3 bases: TGCAGTGCTAGAGGGAGGGGAGCCGGGGAGCTGTTTTTT.

This clonotype was observed many times. The chain has TRBV7-9 and TRBJ2-1; 7 bases agree with TRBD2. Germline V gene data show CDR1 as SEHNR and CDR2 as FQNEAQ (reference sequence). The length of the CDR3 is 12 residues. V gave up 4 bases and J gave up 7 bases; unmatched junction bases: 1. For the CDR3, the DNA is TGTGCCAGCAGCTCACTAGCGAATGAGCAGTTCTTC. The encoded protein is CASSSLANEQFF.

This clonotype showed up just a few times. The chain uses TRBV3-1 and TRBJ2-5, with 9 positions matching TRBD2. From germline, CDR1 is LGHDT and CDR2 YNNKEL (reference sequence). The V gene end was trimmed by 6 bases and the J gene end by 9 bases; junction bases not matched to a gene: 8. This CDR3 comprises 13 residues. CDR3 loop: CASSPSGELSQYF. The CDR3 bases are TGTGCCAGCAGTCCTAGCGGGGAGTTATCCCAGTACTTC.